The clone carrying this T cell receptor (beta chain) was picked up many times. Its antigen remains unknown. Per the germline V gene, CDR1 is LGHDT and CDR2 is YNNKEL (reference sequence). The CDR3 loop spans 13 amino acids. Trimming stripped 4 bases from V and 5 bases from J, with 11 bases between. MiXCR was run by TCRdb on the 5' RACE reads, yielding one entry per CDR3 protein. In the table there are some 100,000 distinct CDR3 sequences, 7.2% of which are singletons. This record comes from a study of T cells after yellow fever vaccination. Study-level points and caveats: Abundant clonotypes (contaminants from the bulk population) could be present in FACS-sorted repertoires.

The chain has TRBV3-1 and TRBJ2-5, with D possibly being TRBD2 (7 bases). The clonotype was recovered from a young man who received the YFV17D yellow fever vaccine. Sequencing was performed on CD4+ T cells sorted from PBMCs, taken roughly 47 days after the first yellow fever vaccination. DNA for the CDR3: TGTGCCAGCAGCCCCCGGGGGGCTGAGACCCAGTACTTC. It specifies CASSPRGAETQYF.